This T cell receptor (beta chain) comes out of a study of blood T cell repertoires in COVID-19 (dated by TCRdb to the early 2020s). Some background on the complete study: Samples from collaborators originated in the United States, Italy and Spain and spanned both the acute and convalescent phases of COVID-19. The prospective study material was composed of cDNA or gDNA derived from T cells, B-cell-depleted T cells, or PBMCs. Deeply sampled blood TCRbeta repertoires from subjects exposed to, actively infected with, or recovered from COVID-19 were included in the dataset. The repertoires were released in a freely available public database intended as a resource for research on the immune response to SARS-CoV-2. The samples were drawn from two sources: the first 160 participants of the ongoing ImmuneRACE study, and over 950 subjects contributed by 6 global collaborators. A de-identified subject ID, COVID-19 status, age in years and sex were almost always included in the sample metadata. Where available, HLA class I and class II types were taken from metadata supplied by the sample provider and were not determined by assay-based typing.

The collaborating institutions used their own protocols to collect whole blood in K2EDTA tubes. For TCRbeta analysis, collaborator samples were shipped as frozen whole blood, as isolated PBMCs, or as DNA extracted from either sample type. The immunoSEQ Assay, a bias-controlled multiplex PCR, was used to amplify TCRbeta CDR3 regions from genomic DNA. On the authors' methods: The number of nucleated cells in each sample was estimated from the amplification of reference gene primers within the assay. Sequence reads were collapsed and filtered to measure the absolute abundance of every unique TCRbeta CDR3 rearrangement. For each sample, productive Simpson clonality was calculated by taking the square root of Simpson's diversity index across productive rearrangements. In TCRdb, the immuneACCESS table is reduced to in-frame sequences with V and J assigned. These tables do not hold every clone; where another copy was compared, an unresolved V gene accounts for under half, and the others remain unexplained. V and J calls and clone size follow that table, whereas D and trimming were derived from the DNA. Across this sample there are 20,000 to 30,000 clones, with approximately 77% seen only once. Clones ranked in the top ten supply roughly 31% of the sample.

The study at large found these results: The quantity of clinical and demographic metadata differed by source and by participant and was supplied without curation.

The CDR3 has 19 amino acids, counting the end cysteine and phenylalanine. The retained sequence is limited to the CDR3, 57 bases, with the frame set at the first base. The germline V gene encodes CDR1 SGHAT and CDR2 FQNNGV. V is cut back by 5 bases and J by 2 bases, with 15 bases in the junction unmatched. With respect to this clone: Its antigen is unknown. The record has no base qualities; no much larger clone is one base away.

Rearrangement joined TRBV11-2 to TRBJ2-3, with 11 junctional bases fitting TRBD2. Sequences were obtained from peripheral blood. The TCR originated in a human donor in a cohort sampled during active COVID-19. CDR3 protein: CASSRGVTSGTTNTDTQYF. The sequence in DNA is TGTGCCAGCAGCCGGGGTGTGACTAGCGGGACAACCAACACAGATACGCAGTATTTT.